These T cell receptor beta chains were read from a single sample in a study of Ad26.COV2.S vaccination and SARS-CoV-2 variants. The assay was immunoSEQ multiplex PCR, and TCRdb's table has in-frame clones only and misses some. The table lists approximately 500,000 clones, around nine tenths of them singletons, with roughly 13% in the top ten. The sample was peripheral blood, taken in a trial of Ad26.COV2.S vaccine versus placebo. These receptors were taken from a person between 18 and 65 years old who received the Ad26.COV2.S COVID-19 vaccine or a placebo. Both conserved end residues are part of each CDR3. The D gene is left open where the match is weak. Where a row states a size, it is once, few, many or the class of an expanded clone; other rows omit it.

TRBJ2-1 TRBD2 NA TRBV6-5 TGTGCCAGCGGACTAGCGGGCTTCGAGGAGCAGTTCTTC CASGLAGFEEQFF
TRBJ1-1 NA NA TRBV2 TGTGCCAGCAGTGAAGCGCCGGGGGACCCTGAAGCTTTCTTT CASSEAPGDPEAFF
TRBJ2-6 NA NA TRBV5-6 TGTGCCAGCAGCTTGGGACGCCTCTCTGGGGCCAACGTCCTGACTTTC CASSLGRLSGANVLTF
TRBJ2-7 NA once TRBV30 TGTGTGGCCGGGTGGGGCTCCTACGAGCAGTACTTC CVAGWGSYEQYF
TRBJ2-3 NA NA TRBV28 TGTGCCAGCAGTTCCAGGGGAACAGATACGCAGTATTTT CASSSRGTDTQYF
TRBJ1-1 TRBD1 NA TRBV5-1 TGCGCCAGTCAGGAGGGGGCAGTGAACACTGAAGCTTTCTTT CASQEGAVNTEAFF
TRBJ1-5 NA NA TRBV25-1 TGTGCCAGCAGCGAAGGGGGGGCGAGCAATCAGCCCCAGCATTTT CASSEGGASNQPQHF
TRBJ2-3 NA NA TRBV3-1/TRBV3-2 TGTGCCAGCAGCCTCAGGGCTATGGGGGCCGGGACAGATACGCAGTATTTT CASSLRAMGAGTDTQYF
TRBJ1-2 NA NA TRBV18 TGTGCCAGCTCACAAGGGACTGACCTTAACTATGGCTACACCTTC CASSQGTDLNYGYTF
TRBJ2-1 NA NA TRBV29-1 TGCAGCGCCCAATTAGAGGCGATGGGGAATGAGCAGTTCTTC CSAQLEAMGNEQFF
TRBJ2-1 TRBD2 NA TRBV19 TGTGCCAGTAGCGCCTTGGGGGCTAGCGGGAGTGGGAATGAGCAGTTCTTC CASSALGASGSGNEQFF
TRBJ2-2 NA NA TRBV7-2 TGTGCCAGCAGCTTAGAAAGCTACACCGGGGAGCTGTTTTTT CASSLESYTGELFF
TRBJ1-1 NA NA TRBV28 TGTGCCAGCAGCGAGCGGGTCACTGAAGCTTTCTTT CASSERVTEAFF
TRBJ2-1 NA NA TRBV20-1 TGCAGTGCGGGATTGCATGAGCAGTTCTTC CSAGLHEQFF
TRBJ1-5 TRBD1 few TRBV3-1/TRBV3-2 TGTGCCAGCAGCCAATGGGGGGACAGAAATCAGCCCCAGCATTTT CASSQWGDRNQPQHF
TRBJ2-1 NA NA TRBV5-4 TGTGCCAGCAGCTTGGCGGGGCCCTCCTACAATGAGCAGTTCTTC CASSLAGPSYNEQFF
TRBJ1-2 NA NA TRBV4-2 TGTGCCAGCAGCCCTCTCGAAGGTAACTATGGCTACACCTTC CASSPLEGNYGYTF